Below are 18 T cell receptor beta chains sequenced from a single sample in a study of Ad26.COV2.S vaccination and SARS-CoV-2 variants. Documented treatment: around 19 received Ad26.COV2.S at low or high dose, single or two shots; 5 received placebo; per-sample allocation not given. Day 63 following the first vaccine or placebo injection was when the samples were taken. The protocol was immunoSEQ multiplex PCR, while the TCRdb copy is restricted to in-frame clones and leaves out a portion. Among some 320,000 clones listed, about 85% were seen once. Specimen: peripheral blood, collected in a trial of Ad26.COV2.S vaccine versus placebo. Receptors were obtained from a person aged 18-65 years who received the Ad26.COV2.S COVID-19 vaccine or a placebo.

The rearrangement joins TRBV28 to TRBJ1-3; D may be TRBD1 (5 bases). Germline CDR1 is MDHEN and CDR2 is SYDVKM. This CDR3 contains 15 residues. Trimming cost V 5 bases and J 1 base, with 12 bases left between them. CDR3 coding DNA: TGTGCCAGCAGTGCCGGGGACCATTCTGGAAACACCATATATTTT. Its protein is CASSAGDHSGNTIYF.

This chain joins TRBV11-2 and TRBJ2-7; no clear D gene. Trimming removed 2 bases at V and 3 bases at J, with 11 bases between. CDR1 and CDR2 (germline): SGHAT, FQNNGV. The CDR3 length is 14 residues. The chain's CDR3 is CASSLINVVYEQYF. The CDR3 DNA reads as TGTGCCAGCAGCTTAATTAATGTGGTCTACGAGCAGTACTTC.

V gene TRBV11-3 combines with J gene TRBJ1-1, with 8 nucleotides matching TRBD1. Germline V gives CDR1 SGHNT, CDR2 YENEEA. The CDR3 spans 15 residues. Trimming cost V 3 bases and J 5 bases; bases outside gene matches: 8. The CDR3 reads CASSLVDRGRTEAFF. CDR3 DNA: TGTGCCAGCAGCTTGGTCGACAGGGGAAGGACTGAAGCTTTCTTT.

This clone appeared a single time. The rearrangement links TRBV6-6 to TRBJ1-1; D gene ambiguous. Looked up from germline, CDR1 is MNHNY and CDR2 is SVGAGI (reference sequence). V was shortened by 6 bases and J by 6 bases, with 11 bases between the two germline ends. There are 12 residues in the CDR3. This chain's CDR3 is CASSLPGAEAFF. The CDR3 coding sequence is TGTGCCAGCAGCCTACCTGGGGCTGAAGCTTTCTTT.

V and J are TRBV28 and TRBJ1-4; D uncertain. CDR3 size: 14 residues. Germline CDR1 reads MDHEN; CDR2 reads SYDVKM. Trimming cost V 5 bases and J 3 bases, with 10 bases left between them. The DNA for the CDR3 is TGTGCCAGCAGTCGATTGCTGGCTAATGAAAAACTGTTTTTT. This sequence encodes CASSRLLANEKLFF. Using reference TRBV28 and TRBJ1-4 for the parts outside the CDR3, the full variable domain is DVKVTQSSRYLVKRTGEKVFLECVQDMDHENMFWYRQDPGLGLRLIYFSYDVKMKEKGDIPEGYSVSREKKERFSLILESASTNQTSMYLCASSRLLANEKLFFGSGTQLSVL.

This clone was seen just once. The V gene is TRBV4-1, the J gene TRBJ2-2; TRBD1 matches at 7 bases. Germline V gives CDR1 MGHRA, CDR2 YSYEKL. With V trimmed by 6 bases and J by 7 bases, 11 bases remained unmatched. This CDR3 comprises 15 residues. The CDR3 region is CASRANRGSGGELFF. CDR3 DNA: TGCGCCAGCAGGGCGAACAGGGGTTCGGGCGGGGAGCTGTTTTTT.

This clone came up once. The chain links TRBV7-9 to TRBJ1-5; the D gene is possibly TRBD1 (6 bases). Germline V gene data show CDR1 as SEHNR and CDR2 as FQNEAQ (reference sequence). Trimming took off 3 bases at V and 7 bases at J, with 16 bases between the two ends. The CDR3 sequence is 15 residues long. The CDR3 DNA reads as TGTGCCAGCAGCTTTGAGGGGGGCCTGGGGCAGCCCCAGCATTTT. The encoded protein is CASSFEGGLGQPQHF. Combining the CDR3 with reference TRBV7-9 and TRBJ1-5 gives the whole variable domain DTGVSQNPRHKITKRGQNVTFRCDPISEHNRLYWYRQTLGQGPEFLTYFQNEAQLEKSRLLSDRFSAERPKGSFSTLEIQRTEQGDSAMYLCASSFEGGLGQPQHFGDGTRLSIL.

J is TRBJ2-2 and V is TRBV19; TRBD1 aligns across 12 bases. The CDR3 is 17 residues long. J lost 0 bases, V lost 5 bases, and 4 bases had no gene match. Germline CDR1 LNHDA, CDR2 SQIVND (reference sequence). The CDR3 coding sequence is TGTGCCAGTAGTTCCCGGGACAGGGGGCCGAACACCGGGGAGCTGTTTTTT. Translated: CASSSRDRGPNTGELFF.

This sequence joins TRBV28 and TRBJ1-1, with TRBD1 as a possible D gene (6 bases). The CDR3 contains 15 residues. Germline V CDR1 and CDR2: MDHEN, SYDVKM. Trimming removed 8 bases at V and 1 base at J, with 17 bases between. This CDR3 reads CASPPGGAGNTEAFF. The DNA of the CDR3 is TGTGCCAGCCCCCCCGGGGGGGCTGGGAACACTGAAGCTTTCTTT.

The rearrangement joins TRBV30 to TRBJ1-6; D is uncertain. This CDR3 comprises 14 residues. Germline CDR1 and CDR2: GTSNPN and SVGIG (reference sequence). Trimming cost V 0 bases and J 9 bases, with 12 bases left between them. For the CDR3, the DNA is TGTGCCTGGAGTGTATCGGGGTTCCCTTCACCCCTCCACTTT. This gives the protein CAWSVSGFPSPLHF.

The gene calls are TRBV2 and TRBJ2-3; D uncertain. The CDR3 totals 13 residues. Germline lookup yields CDR1 SNHLY and CDR2 FYNNEI. Deletions cut 3 bases from V and 4 bases from J, with 8 bases between. The CDR3 DNA is TGTGCCAGCAGTGAGCTGAGGTCAGATACGCAGTATTTT. This translates into CASSELRSDTQYF.

This chain uses TRBV4-1 with TRBJ1-2; D is unresolved. The CDR3 sequence is 14 residues long. Germline CDR1 reads MGHRA; CDR2 reads YSYEKL. V gave up 0 bases and J gave up 1 base, with 6 bases separating them. CDR3 DNA sequence: TGCGCCAGCAGCCAAGATTCATTTAACTATGGCTACACCTTC. Its protein product is CASSQDSFNYGYTF.

V usage is TRBV6-5 and J usage is TRBJ2-7, with 10 positions matching TRBD2. The CDR3 spans 14 residues. V trimming: 6 bases; J trimming: 4 bases; junction bases outside the gene matches: 6. Germline values: CDR1 MNHEY, CDR2 SVGAGI. The CDR3 region is CASRFPGLAYEQYF. Here the CDR3 DNA reads TGTGCCAGCAGATTTCCGGGACTAGCGTACGAGCAGTACTTC.

The chain employs TRBV28 and TRBJ1-1, with TRBD1 identical over 7 bases. The CDR3 has 14 amino acids. Germline V gives CDR1 MDHEN, CDR2 SYDVKM. Trimming cost V 8 bases and J 1 base; bases outside gene matches: 7. The CDR3 nucleotides are TGTGCCAGCCGACCGGGACAGCCGAACACTGAAGCTTTCTTT. Amino acids: CASRPGQPNTEAFF.

The J gene is TRBJ2-2, the V gene TRBV11-2; no clear D. This CDR3 contains 14 residues. V was pared by 5 bases and J by 6 bases, with 13 bases between. CDR1 is SGHAT, CDR2 FQNNGV, per germline. The CDR3 sequence is CASSPTLGAGELFF. For the CDR3, the DNA is TGTGCCAGCAGCCCAACTCTCGGAGCCGGGGAGCTGTTTTTT.

J is TRBJ2-5 and V is TRBV6-6, with D perhaps matching TRBD1 (6 bases). Per germline, CDR1 MNHNY and CDR2 SVGAGI (reference sequence). Trimming pared 8 bases from V and 1 base from J, leaving 8 bases between. The CDR3 covers 12 residues. The CDR3 DNA follows: TGTGCCAGCGGACAGTCCCAAGAGACCCAGTACTTC. The encoded protein is CASGQSQETQYF.

The count of this clone is one. This CDR3 is CASSRTAVEEPQHF. The CDR3 DNA sequence: TGTGCCAGCAGTAGGACAGCCGTGGAAGAGCCCCAGCATTTT. The gene calls are TRBV6-5 and TRBJ1-5; D is possibly TRBD1 (6 bases). Trimming stripped 5 bases from V and 8 bases from J, with 16 bases between. The CDR3 contains 14 residues. Germline V gives CDR1 MNHEY, CDR2 SVGAGI.

V is TRBV7-9 and J is TRBJ2-4; tentatively, D is TRBD1 (5 bases). From germline, CDR1 is SEHNR and CDR2 FQNEAQ (reference sequence). This CDR3 contains 13 residues. The V gene lost 6 bases and the J gene lost 10 bases, with 16 bases spanning the gap. CDR3 loop: CASSSSGIGIQYF. CDR3 in DNA: TGTGCCAGCAGTTCATCAGGGATTGGAATTCAGTACTTC. Combining the CDR3 with reference TRBV7-9 and TRBJ2-4 gives the whole variable domain DTGVSQNPRHKITKRGQNVTFRCDPISEHNRLYWYRQTLGQGPEFLTYFQNEAQLEKSRLLSDRFSAERPKGSFSTLEIQRTEQGDSAMYLCASSSSGIGIQYFGAGTRLSVL.